This TCR beta chain was sequenced in a study of tumor and adjacent non-tumor tissue in lung cancer. Germline V gives CDR1 MNHEY, CDR2 SVGAGI. The CDR3 has 17 residues. A word on this clonotype: Mismatch with germline at one junction end may stem from a read error.

Three rounds of nested PCR, following a modified ARM-PCR protocol, produced the TCRbeta library. TCRdb reprocessed the multiplex PCR reads with MiXCR, giving one entry per CDR3 protein. The table lists under 85,000 distinct CDR3 sequences, 76% of them singletons. The template was RNA from unsorted bulk tissue. This non-tumor lung sample came from over 3 cm beyond the tumor edge. The sequencing input was distant non-tumor lung tissue. This rearrangement joins TRBV6-5 to TRBJ1-6; D is undetermined. The receptor was isolated from a man between 65 and 85 years old with non-small cell lung cancer. The CDR3 sequence is CASSYSMRTSYNSPLHF. The CDR3, as DNA: TGTGCCAGCAGTTACTCGATGAGGACGTCCTATAATTCGCCCCTCCACTTT.